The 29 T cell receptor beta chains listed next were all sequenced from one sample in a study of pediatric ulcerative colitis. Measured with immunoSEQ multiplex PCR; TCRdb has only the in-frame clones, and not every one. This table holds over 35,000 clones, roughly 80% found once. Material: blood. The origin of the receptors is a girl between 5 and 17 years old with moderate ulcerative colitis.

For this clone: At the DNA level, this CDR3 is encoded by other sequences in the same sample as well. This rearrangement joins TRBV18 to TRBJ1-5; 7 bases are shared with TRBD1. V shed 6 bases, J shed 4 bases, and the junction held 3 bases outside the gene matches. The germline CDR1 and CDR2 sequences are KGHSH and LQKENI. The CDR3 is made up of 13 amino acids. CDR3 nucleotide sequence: TGTGCCAGCTCTGGGACAGAAAATCAGCCCCAGCATTTT. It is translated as CASSGTENQPQHF. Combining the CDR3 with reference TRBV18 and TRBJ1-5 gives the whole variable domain NAGVMQNPRHLVRRRGQEARLRCSPMKGHSHVYWYRQLPEEGLKFMVYLQKENIIDESGMPKERFSAEFPKEGPSILRIQQVVRGDSAAYFCASSGTENQPQHFGDGTRLSIL.

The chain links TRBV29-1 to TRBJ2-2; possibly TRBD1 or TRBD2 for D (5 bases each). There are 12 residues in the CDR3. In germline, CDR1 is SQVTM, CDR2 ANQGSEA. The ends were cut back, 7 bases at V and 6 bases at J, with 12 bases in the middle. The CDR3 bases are TGCAGCGCCCTCAGGGACGCCGGGGAGCTGTTTTTT. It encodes CSALRDAGELFF.

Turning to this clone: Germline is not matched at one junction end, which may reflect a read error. CDR3 coding DNA: TGTGCCAGCAGCTTACTAGTATCCTATGAGCAGTACTTC. Translated, it gives CASSLLVSYEQYF. V is TRBV7-9 and J is TRBJ2-7; D unresolved. Per the germline V gene, CDR1 is SEHNR and CDR2 is FQNEAQ (reference sequence). This CDR3 is built from 13 residues. The variable domain in full, with the rest retrieved from reference TRBV7-9 and TRBJ2-7, is DTGVSQNPRHKITKRGQNVTFRCDPISEHNRLYWYRQTLGQGPEFLTYFQNEAQLEKSRLLSDRFSAERPKGSFSTLEIQRTEQGDSAMYLCASSLLVSYEQYFGPGTRLTVT.

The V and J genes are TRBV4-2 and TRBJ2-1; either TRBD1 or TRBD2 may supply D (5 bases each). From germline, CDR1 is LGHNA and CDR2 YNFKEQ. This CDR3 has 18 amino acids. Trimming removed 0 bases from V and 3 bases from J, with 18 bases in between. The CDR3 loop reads CASSQDGVSDSFYNEQFF. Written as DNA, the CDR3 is TGTGCCAGCAGCCAAGACGGGGTTTCAGACAGTTTCTACAATGAGCAGTTCTTC.

The CDR3 sequence is CASSQTLGKGLPLHF. DNA for the CDR3: TGTGCCAGCAGCCAAACCTTGGGAAAGGGATTACCCCTCCACTTT. V and J are TRBV4-2 and TRBJ1-6; D gene uncertain. Germline values: CDR1 LGHNA, CDR2 YNFKEQ. This CDR3 is built from 15 residues. V was shortened by 2 bases and J by 12 bases, with 17 bases between the two germline ends.

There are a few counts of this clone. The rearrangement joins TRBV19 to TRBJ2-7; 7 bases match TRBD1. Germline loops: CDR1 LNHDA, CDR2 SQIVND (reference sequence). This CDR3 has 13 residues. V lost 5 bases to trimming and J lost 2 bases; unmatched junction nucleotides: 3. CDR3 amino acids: CASSAGQAYEQYF. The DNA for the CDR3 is TGTGCCAGTAGTGCCGGACAGGCCTACGAGCAGTACTTC.

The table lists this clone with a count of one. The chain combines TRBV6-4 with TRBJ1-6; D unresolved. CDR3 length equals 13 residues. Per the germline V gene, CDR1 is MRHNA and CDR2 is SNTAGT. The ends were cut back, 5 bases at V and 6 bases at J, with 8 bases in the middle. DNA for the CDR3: TGTGCCAGCAGTCAGACTTTTAATTCACCCCTCCACTTT. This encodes CASSQTFNSPLHF.

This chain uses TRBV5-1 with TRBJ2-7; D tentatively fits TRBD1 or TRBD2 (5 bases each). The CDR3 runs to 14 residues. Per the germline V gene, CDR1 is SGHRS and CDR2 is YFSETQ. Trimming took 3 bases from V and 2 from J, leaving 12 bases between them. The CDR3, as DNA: TGCGCCAGCAGCTGGGACCCTGGGCCCTACGAGCAGTACTTC. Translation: CASSWDPGPYEQYF.

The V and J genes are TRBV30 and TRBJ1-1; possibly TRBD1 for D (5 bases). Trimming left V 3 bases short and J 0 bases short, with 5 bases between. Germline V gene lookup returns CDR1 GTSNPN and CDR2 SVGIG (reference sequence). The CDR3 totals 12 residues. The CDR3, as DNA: TGTGCCTGGAGCAGGGTGAACACTGAAGCTTTCTTT. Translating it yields CAWSRVNTEAFF. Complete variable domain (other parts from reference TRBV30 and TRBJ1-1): SQTIHQWPATLVQPVGSPLSLECTVEGTSNPNLYWYRQAAGRGLQLLFYSVGIGQISSEVPQNLSASRPQDRQFILSSKKLLLSDSGFYLCAWSRVNTEAFFGQGTRLTVV.

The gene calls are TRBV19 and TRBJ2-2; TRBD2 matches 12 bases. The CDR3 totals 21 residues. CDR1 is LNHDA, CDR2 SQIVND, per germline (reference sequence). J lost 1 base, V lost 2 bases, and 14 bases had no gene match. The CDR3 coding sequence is TGTGCCAGTAGTATATTGAAATCGGCTAGCGGGAGGGCCAAGAACACCGGGGAGCTGTTTTTT. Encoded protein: CASSILKSASGRAKNTGELFF.

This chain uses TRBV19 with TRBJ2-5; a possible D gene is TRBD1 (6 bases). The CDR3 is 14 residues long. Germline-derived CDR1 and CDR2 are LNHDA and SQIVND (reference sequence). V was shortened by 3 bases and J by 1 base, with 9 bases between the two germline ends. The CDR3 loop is CASSIAGAQETQYF. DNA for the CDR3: TGTGCCAGTAGTATCGCAGGGGCCCAAGAGACCCAGTACTTC. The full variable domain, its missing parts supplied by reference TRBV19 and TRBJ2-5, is DGGITQSPKYLFRKEGQNVTLSCEQNLNHDAMYWYRQDPGQGLRLIYYSQIVNDFQKGDIAEGYSVSREKKESFPLTVTSAQKNPTAFYLCASSIAGAQETQYFGPGTRLLVL.

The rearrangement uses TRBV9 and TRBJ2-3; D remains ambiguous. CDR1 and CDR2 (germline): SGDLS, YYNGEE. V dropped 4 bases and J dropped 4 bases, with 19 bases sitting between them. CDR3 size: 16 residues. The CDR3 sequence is CASSLRWGSGADTQYF. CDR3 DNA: TGTGCCAGCAGCCTCCGGTGGGGTTCTGGCGCAGATACGCAGTATTTT.

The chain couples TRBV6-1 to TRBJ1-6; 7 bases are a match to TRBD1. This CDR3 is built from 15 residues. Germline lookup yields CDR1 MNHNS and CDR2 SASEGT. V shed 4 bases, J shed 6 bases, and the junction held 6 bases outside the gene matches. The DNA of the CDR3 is TGTGCCAGCAGTGCCCGGGACAGAGTTAATTCACCCCTCCACTTT. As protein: CASSARDRVNSPLHF.

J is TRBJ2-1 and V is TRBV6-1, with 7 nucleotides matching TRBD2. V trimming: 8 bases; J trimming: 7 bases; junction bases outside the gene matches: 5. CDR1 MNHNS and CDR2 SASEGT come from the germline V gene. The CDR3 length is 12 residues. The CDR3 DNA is TGTGCCAGCGGCTGGCGGGAGAATGAGCAGTTCTTC. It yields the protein CASGWRENEQFF.

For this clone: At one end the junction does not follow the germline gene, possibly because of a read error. The CDR3 sequence: CAWRRMEGAGDF. Written as DNA, the CDR3 is TGTGCCTGGAGAAGGATGGAGGGGGCAGGCGATTTT. The gene calls are TRBV30 and TRBJ1-3; 7 bases map to TRBD1. The length of the CDR3 is 12 residues. Germline V gene data show CDR1 as GTSNPN and CDR2 as SVGIG (reference sequence). Variable domain in full (rest from reference TRBV30 and TRBJ1-3): SQTIHQWPATLVQPVGSPLSLECTVEGTSNPNLYWYRQAAGRGLQLLFYSVGIGQISSEVPQNLSASRPQDRQFILSSKKLLLSDSGFYLCAWRRMEGAGDFGEGSWLTVV.

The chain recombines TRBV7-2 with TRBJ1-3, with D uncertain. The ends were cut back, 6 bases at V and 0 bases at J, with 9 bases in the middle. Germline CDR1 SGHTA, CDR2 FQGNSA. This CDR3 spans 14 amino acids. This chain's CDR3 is CASRERSSGNTIYF. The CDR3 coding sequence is TGTGCCAGCAGGGAACGAAGCTCTGGAAACACCATATATTTT.

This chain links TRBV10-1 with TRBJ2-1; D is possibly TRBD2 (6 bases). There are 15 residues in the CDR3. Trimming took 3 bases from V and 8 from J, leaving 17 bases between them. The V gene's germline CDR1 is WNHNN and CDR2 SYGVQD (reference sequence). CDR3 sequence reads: CASSEGGNWWDEQFF. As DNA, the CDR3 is TGCGCCAGCAGTGAAGGAGGGAACTGGTGGGATGAGCAGTTCTTC.

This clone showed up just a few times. CDR3 DNA: TGTGCCAGCAGTTTCTTAGGGGGCGAATCCGGGGAGCTGTTTTTT. Its translation: CASSFLGGESGELFF. The rearrangement uses TRBV27 and TRBJ2-2; 7 bases agree with TRBD1. This CDR3 spans 15 amino acids. Germline V gene sequence: CDR1 MNHEY, CDR2 SMNVEV (reference sequence). V shed 3 bases and J 6 bases; nucleotides not matched to a gene: 7.

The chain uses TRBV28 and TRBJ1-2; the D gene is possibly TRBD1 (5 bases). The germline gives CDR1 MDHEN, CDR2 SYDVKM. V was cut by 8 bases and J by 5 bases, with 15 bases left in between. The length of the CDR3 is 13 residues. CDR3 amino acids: CASWGGAGYGYTF. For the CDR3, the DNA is TGTGCCAGCTGGGGGGGTGCGGGGTATGGCTACACCTTC.

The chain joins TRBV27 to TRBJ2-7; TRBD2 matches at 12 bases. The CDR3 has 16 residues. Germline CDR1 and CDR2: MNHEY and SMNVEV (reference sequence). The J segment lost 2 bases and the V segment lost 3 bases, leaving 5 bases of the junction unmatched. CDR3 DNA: TGTGCCAGCAGTTTTCGGACTAGCGGGGCCGCCTACGAGCAGTACTTC. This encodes CASSFRTSGAAYEQYF.

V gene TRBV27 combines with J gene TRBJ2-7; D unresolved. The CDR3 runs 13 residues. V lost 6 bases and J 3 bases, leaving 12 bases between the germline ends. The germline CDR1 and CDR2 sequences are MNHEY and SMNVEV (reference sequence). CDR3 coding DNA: TGTGCCAGCAGGTCGGGCGCAGGCTACGAGCAGTACTTC. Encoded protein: CASRSGAGYEQYF.

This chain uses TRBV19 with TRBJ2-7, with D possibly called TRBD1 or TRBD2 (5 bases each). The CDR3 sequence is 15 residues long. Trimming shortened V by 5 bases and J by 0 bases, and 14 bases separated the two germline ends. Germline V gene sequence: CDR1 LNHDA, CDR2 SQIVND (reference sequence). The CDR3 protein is CASSHGWGSSYEQYF. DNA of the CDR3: TGTGCCAGTAGTCATGGGTGGGGGAGCTCCTACGAGCAGTACTTC.

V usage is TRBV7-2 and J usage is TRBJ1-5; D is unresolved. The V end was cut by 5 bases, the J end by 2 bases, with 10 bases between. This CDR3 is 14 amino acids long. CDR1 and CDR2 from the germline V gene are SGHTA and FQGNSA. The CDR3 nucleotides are TGTGCCAGCAGCCCGGGGTCGGGCAATCAGCCCCAGCATTTT. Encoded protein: CASSPGSGNQPQHF.

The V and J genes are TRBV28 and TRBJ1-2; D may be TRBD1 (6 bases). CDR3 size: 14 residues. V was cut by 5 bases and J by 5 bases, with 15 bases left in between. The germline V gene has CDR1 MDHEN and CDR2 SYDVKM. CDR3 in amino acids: CASSPWGLGYGYTF. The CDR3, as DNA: TGTGCCAGCAGTCCCTGGGGGCTGGGGTATGGCTACACCTTC.

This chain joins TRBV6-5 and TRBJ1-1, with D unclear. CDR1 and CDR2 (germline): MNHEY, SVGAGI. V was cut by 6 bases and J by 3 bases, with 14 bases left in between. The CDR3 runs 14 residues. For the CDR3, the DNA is TGTGCCAGCAGGCGGCAGGTCGGGGACACTGAAGCTTTCTTT. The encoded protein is CASRRQVGDTEAFF.

In DNA form, the CDR3 reads TGTGCCAGCAGTTACTCGGGACAGTCCTACGAGCAGTACTTC. Translating gives CASSYSGQSYEQYF. The V gene is TRBV6-6, the J gene TRBJ2-7, with 7 bases matching TRBD1. Trimming at V came to 0 bases and at J to 1 base, leaving 0 bases not matched to a gene. CDR1 MNHNY and CDR2 SVGAGI come from the germline V gene (reference sequence). The CDR3 contains 14 residues.

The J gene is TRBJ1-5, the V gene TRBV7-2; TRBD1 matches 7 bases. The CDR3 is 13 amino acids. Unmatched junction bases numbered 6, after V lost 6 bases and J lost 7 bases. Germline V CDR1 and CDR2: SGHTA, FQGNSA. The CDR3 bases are TGTGCCAGCAGTACAGGGGTCAGCCAGCCCCAGCATTTT. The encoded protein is CASSTGVSQPQHF.

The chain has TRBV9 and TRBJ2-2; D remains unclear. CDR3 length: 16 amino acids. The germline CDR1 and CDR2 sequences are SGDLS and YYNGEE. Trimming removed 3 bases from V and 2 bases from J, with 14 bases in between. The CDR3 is CASSDLGSGNTGELFF. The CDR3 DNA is TGTGCCAGCAGCGATCTAGGGTCGGGTAACACCGGGGAGCTGTTTTTT.

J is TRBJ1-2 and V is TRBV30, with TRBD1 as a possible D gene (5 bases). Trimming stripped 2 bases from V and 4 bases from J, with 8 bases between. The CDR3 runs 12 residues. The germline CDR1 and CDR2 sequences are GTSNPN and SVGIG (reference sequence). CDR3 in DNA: TGTGCCTGGAGTTCGACAGCCTATGGCTACACCTTC. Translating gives CAWSSTAYGYTF. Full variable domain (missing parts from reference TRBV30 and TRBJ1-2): SQTIHQWPATLVQPVGSPLSLECTVEGTSNPNLYWYRQAAGRGLQLLFYSVGIGQISSEVPQNLSASRPQDRQFILSSKKLLLSDSGFYLCAWSSTAYGYTFGSGTRLTVV.